Listed below are T cell receptor beta chains from one sample, sequenced in a study of shared clonotypes between healthy human individuals. Only in-frame clones appear in the TCRdb table, and some are missing; sequencing was by immunoSEQ multiplex PCR. The table lists a few million clones, more than 90% of them singletons. The material sequenced was naive CD4+ T cells sorted from blood. The receptor source for this set is a man aged 18 to 30 in good health. The CDR3 runs from the conserved cysteine through the conserved F or W. Fields, in order: CDR3 protein, J gene, V gene, clone size. Clone size is given for some rows only: seen once, a few or many times, or a class if the clone is expanded.

CASSTRTGTYGYTF TRBJ1-2 TRBV27 .
CASSEAGGGNQPQHF TRBJ1-5 TRBV6-1 .
CASSTDRSVRNQPQHF TRBJ1-5 TRBV28 .
CASSLRGNSYEQYF TRBJ2-7 TRBV5-1 .
CASSLGGPGWYEQYF TRBJ2-7 TRBV11-2 .
CASMKTGGAPDTQYF TRBJ2-3 TRBV5-1 .
CASSPQANEILNTEAFF TRBJ1-1 TRBV9 .
CAISQDRGHEQYF TRBJ2-7 TRBV10-3 .
CASSESGSASDEQYF TRBJ2-7 TRBV10-1 .
CASSLTEASTDTQYF TRBJ2-3 TRBV7-9 once
CASVRGKGGDTQYF TRBJ2-3 TRBV2 .
CASSFVIGPYDSYEQYF TRBJ2-7 TRBV7-2 .
CASSEPTGGTGELFF TRBJ2-2 TRBV5-1 .
CASSATGSSYEQYF TRBJ2-7 TRBV6-5 once
CASSPPGNSNQPQHF TRBJ1-5 TRBV18 .
CSVESVRRRHGYTF TRBJ1-2 TRBV29-1 few
CASRSPGHEQFF TRBJ2-1 TRBV5-1 .
CASSRTSFGGELFF TRBJ2-2 TRBV5-1 once
CASRLSGTGGTDTQYF TRBJ2-3 TRBV2 .
CASSPLGERYEQYF . TRBV4-1 .
CACPMTGSYTF TRBJ1-2 TRBV30 .
CASSDRQGPYTGELFF TRBJ2-2 TRBV28 .
CASNFEFYEQYF TRBJ2-7 TRBV2 .
CASTTRQFLTDTQYF TRBJ2-3 TRBV6-5 .
CASSPQGSGFTTYGYTF TRBJ1-2 TRBV19 .
CASSRGQGAYEQYF TRBJ2-7 TRBV6-6 .
CASTWTPGNEQYF TRBJ2-7 TRBV6-1 .
CASRSYGGIGEKLFF TRBJ1-4 TRBV27 .
CAWSGKGLPYNEQFF TRBJ2-1 TRBV30 .